The rows below give T cell receptor beta chains drawn from one sample of a study of technical replicates of blood from several donors. Data came from immunoSEQ multiplex PCR; TCRdb stores just in-frame clones and leaves some out. This repertoire shows some 70,000 clones, 95% to 98% found once; its top ten account for around 0.3%. Sequenced input: T cells isolated from PBMCs. Every receptor here comes from a human donor in good health. The CDR3 runs from the conserved cysteine through the conserved F or W. D genes are given only for firm matches. A row's size may be missing; if present it is once, few, many or a size class.

>.|.|TRBV27|TRBJ1-1
CASSLGGTTEAFF
TGTGCCAGCAGTTTAGGGGGGACCACTGAAGCTTTCTTT
>.|.|TRBV27|TRBJ1-2
CASSPLQAPNYGYTF
TGTGCCAGCAGTCCGTTACAGGCCCCTAACTATGGCTACACCTTC
>TRBD2|.|TRBV27|TRBJ2-7
CASSLCLAGNYEQYF
TGTGCCAGCAGTTTATGCCTAGCGGGTAACTACGAGCAGTACTTC
>TRBD1|.|TRBV4-3|TRBJ2-2
CASSQDLGQGSTGELFF
TGCGCCAGCAGCCAAGATTTAGGACAGGGGAGTACCGGGGAGCTGTTTTTT
>.|.|TRBV6-1|TRBJ1-5
CASSEWGRQPQHF
TGTGCCAGCAGTGAATGGGGGCGTCAGCCCCAGCATTTT
>.|.|TRBV29-1|TRBJ2-1
CIIRQGGSDEQFF
TGCATCATTAGACAGGGAGGTAGTGATGAGCAGTTCTTC
>TRBD1|.|TRBV19|TRBJ1-2
CAAKWGQGWNYGYTF
TGTGCCGCAAAATGGGGACAGGGGTGGAACTATGGCTACACCTTC
>TRBD2|.|TRBV2|TRBJ2-2
CASRPRGAGGAGELFF
TGTGCCAGCAGACCCCGGGGAGCGGGAGGGGCCGGGGAGCTGTTTTTT
>.|.|TRBV11-1|TRBJ2-6
CASSSNRIGGSGANVLTF
TGTGCCAGCAGCTCAAACAGAATAGGGGGTTCTGGGGCCAACGTCCTGACTTTC
>TRBD2|once|TRBV30|TRBJ2-7
CAWSVSGGSAHF
TGTGCCTGGAGTGTATCGGGCGGGAGCGCGCACTTC
>.|.|TRBV6-5|TRBJ2-7
CASSRSRGSYEQYF
TGTGCCAGCAGCCGCTCAAGAGGCTCCTACGAGCAGTACTTC
>TRBD1|.|TRBV6-5|TRBJ2-3
CASSRGREADTQYF
TGTGCCAGCAGCAGGGGGCGCGAAGCAGATACGCAGTATTTT
>.|.|TRBV7-9|TRBJ2-3
CASSFYRERSDTQYF
TGTGCCAGCAGCTTCTACAGGGAGAGATCAGATACGCAGTATTTT
>TRBD1|.|TRBV27|TRBJ2-1
CASSALGTGNEQFF
TGTGCCAGCAGTGCCCTCGGGACAGGGAATGAGCAGTTCTTC
>.|.|TRBV6-6|TRBJ1-2
CASSPNPTDYGYTF
TGTGCCAGCAGTCCAAACCCCACAGACTATGGCTACACCTTC
>TRBD1|.|TRBV9|TRBJ2-7
CASSFTGQGYEQYF
TGTGCCAGCAGCTTTACGGGACAGGGGTACGAGCAGTACTTC
>.|.|TRBV5-6|TRBJ2-2
CASRPSGSLTGELFF
TGTGCCAGCAGGCCCTCCGGGAGTCTCACCGGGGAGCTGTTTTTT
>TRBD2|.|TRBV4-1|TRBJ2-3
CASSQITSGSGDTQYF
TGCGCCAGCAGCCAGATAACTAGCGGGAGCGGAGATACGCAGTATTTT
>.|.|TRBV11-3|TRBJ2-3
CASKPFLGPDTQYF
TGTGCCAGCAAGCCTTTCCTCGGTCCAGATACGCAGTATTTT
>.|.|TRBV13|TRBJ2-1
CASSFHSSRRSSYNEQFF
TGTGCCAGCAGCTTCCATTCTAGCCGCCGGAGCTCCTACAATGAGCAGTTCTTC
>.|.|TRBV18|TRBJ2-7
CASSPGAPPYEQYF
TGTGCCAGCTCACCGGGGGCCCCTCCCTACGAGCAGTACTTC
>TRBD1|.|TRBV7-6|TRBJ2-2
CASSIQGKDTGELFF
TGTGCCAGCAGCATACAGGGGAAGGACACCGGGGAGCTGTTTTTT
>.|.|TRBV21-1|TRBJ2-3
CASSTRTSTDTQYF
TGTGCCAGCAGCACAAGGACTAGCACAGATACGCAGTATTTT
>TRBD2|few|TRBV29-1|TRBJ2-1
CSVGLAGDPYNEQFF
TGCAGCGTTGGGCTAGCGGGAGACCCCTACAATGAGCAGTTCTTC
>TRBD1|.|TRBV27|TRBJ1-1
CASSLGDRDNTEAFF
TGTGCCAGCAGTTTAGGGGACAGGGACAACACTGAAGCTTTCTTT
>TRBD1|once|TRBV5-6|TRBJ2-7
CASSPRQGARLKYF
TGTGCCAGCAGCCCGAGACAGGGGGCGCGCTTGAAGTACTTC
>TRBD1|.|TRBV29-1|TRBJ2-2
CSSTGISNTGELFF
TGCAGCTCGACAGGGATTTCGAACACCGGGGAGCTGTTTTTT
>.|.|TRBV11-2|TRBJ1-1
CASSLPGLAEAFF
TGTGCCAGCAGCTTGCCAGGTCTCGCTGAAGCTTTCTTT
>TRBD1|.|TRBV6-1|TRBJ2-2
CASSDRDRGGGELFF
TGTGCCAGCAGTGACCGGGACAGGGGTGGCGGGGAGCTGTTTTTT
>TRBD2|.|TRBV27|TRBJ2-3
CASSSSGSSIDTQYF
TGTGCCAGCAGTTCCAGCGGGAGTAGTATAGATACGCAGTATTTT
>.|.|TRBV28|TRBJ1-3
CASTSGLGNTIYF
TGTGCCAGCACCTCAGGGTTAGGAAACACCATATATTTT
>TRBD1|.|TRBV19|TRBJ2-5
CASTRTGEETQYF
TGTGCCAGTACAAGGACAGGGGAAGAGACCCAGTACTTC
>.|.|TRBV5-4|TRBJ1-1
CASSLGDRSSEAFF
TGTGCCAGCAGCTTGGGTGACAGGTCTTCTGAAGCTTTCTTT
>TRBD1|.|TRBV29-1|TRBJ2-7
CSVGPGQGSYEQYF
TGCAGCGTTGGCCCGGGACAGGGTTCCTACGAGCAGTACTTC
>.|once|TRBV7-9|TRBJ1-1
CASSLGFILSTEAFF
TGTGCCAGCAGCTTAGGATTCATTCTAAGTACTGAAGCTTTCTTT
>.|few|TRBV29-1|TRBJ1-4
CSVKQLEKLFF
TGCAGCGTGAAACAGCTTGAAAAACTGTTTTTT
>TRBD1|.|TRBV6-1|TRBJ2-7
CASSGMGTGTNEQYF
TGTGCCAGCAGTGGTATGGGGACAGGGACGAACGAGCAGTACTTC
>.|.|TRBV4-3|TRBJ2-2
CASSQGGGSAGELFF
TGCGCCAGCAGCCAAGGGGGAGGATCCGCCGGGGAGCTGTTTTTT
>TRBD2|.|TRBV25-1|TRBJ2-7
CASSEGGVSPYEQYF
TGTGCCAGCAGTGAAGGGGGGGTAAGTCCCTACGAGCAGTACTTC
>.|.|TRBV4-2|TRBJ2-1
CASSRDFYNEQFF
TGTGCCAGCAGCCGGGACTTTTACAATGAGCAGTTCTTC
>.|.|TRBV6-1|TRBJ2-7
CASSEWLSSYEQYF
TGTGCCAGCAGTGAATGGCTCAGTTCCTACGAGCAGTACTTC
>TRBD1|.|TRBV7-9|TRBJ1-5
CASSSGQTNQPQHF
TGTGCCAGCAGCTCGGGACAGACCAATCAGCCCCAGCATTTT
>TRBD1|.|TRBV7-9|TRBJ2-5
CASSPPTGTEETQYF
TGTGCCAGCAGCCCCCCGACAGGGACGGAGGAGACCCAGTACTTC
>.|.|TRBV25-1|TRBJ2-5
CASSPSGQETQYF
TGTGCCAGCAGTCCCAGCGGACAAGAGACCCAGTACTTC
>TRBD2|.|TRBV11-3|TRBJ2-7
CASSFVSGNHEQYF
TGTGCCAGCAGCTTTGTTAGCGGGAACCACGAGCAGTACTTC
>TRBD2|.|TRBV4-1|TRBJ2-5
CASSLTGTRGETQYF
TGCGCCAGCAGCCTAACCGGGACTAGGGGGGAGACCCAGTACTTC
>.|.|TRBV4-2|TRBJ1-2
CASSQVLDSYYGYTF
TGTGCCAGCAGCCAAGTTCTGGACTCTTACTATGGCTACACCTTC
>.|.|TRBV15|TRBJ1-5
CATSRAKEGNQPQHF
TGTGCCACCAGCAGAGCAAAGGAGGGAAATCAGCCCCAGCATTTT
>.|.|TRBV2|TRBJ2-1
CASSELQYNEQFF
TGTGCCAGCAGTGAGCTACAGTACAATGAGCAGTTCTTC
>.|.|TRBV6-5|TRBJ2-1
CASSYAGSYNEQFF
TGTGCCAGCAGTTACGCCGGCTCCTACAATGAGCAGTTCTTC